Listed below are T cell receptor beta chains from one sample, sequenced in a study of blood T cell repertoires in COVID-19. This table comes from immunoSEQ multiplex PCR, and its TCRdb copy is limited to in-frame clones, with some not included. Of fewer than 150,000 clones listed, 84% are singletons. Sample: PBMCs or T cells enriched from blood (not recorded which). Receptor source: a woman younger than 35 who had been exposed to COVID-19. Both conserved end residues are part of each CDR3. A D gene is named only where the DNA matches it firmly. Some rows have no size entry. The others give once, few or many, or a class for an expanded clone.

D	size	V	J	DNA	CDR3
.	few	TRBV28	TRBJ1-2	TGTGCCACCCTCCAGGGTGACTATGGCTACACCTTC	CATLQGDYGYTF
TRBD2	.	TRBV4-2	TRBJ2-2	TGTGCCAGCAGCCAAGAGACTAGCGGGAGGACGAACACCGGGGAGCTGTTTTTT	CASSQETSGRTNTGELFF
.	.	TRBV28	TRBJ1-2	TGTGCCAGCAGTTTACCGCCTATGAGCTACACCTTC	CASSLPPMSYTF
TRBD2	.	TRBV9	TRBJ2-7	TGTGCCAGCAGCCCAAGACTAGCGGGGAACTACGAGCAGTACTTC	CASSPRLAGNYEQYF
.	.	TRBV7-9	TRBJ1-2	TGTGCCAGCAGCTCGCGATCAGCCCAGGGGCCTAACTATGGCTACACCTTC	CASSSRSAQGPNYGYTF
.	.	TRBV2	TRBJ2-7	TGTGCCACCGCGGCCCCAGAGAGCTCCTACGAGCAGTACTTC	CATAAPESSYEQYF
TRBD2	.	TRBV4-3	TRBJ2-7	TGCGCCAGCAGCCCAACCCCCGCGGGAGGAGGGAACTACGAGCAGTACTTC	CASSPTPAGGGNYEQYF
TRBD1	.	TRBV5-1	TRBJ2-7	TGCGCCAGCAGCTTGGCCACTGGGACAGGGTTTTACGAGCAGTACTTC	CASSLATGTGFYEQYF
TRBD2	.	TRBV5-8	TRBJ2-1	TGTGCCAGCATCCGGACTAGCGGGGGACTCTCCTACAATGAGCAGTTCTTC	CASIRTSGGLSYNEQFF
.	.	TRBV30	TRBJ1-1	TGTGCCTGGAACCGGGGAAACACTGAAGCTTTCTTT	CAWNRGNTEAFF
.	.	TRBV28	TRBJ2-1	TGTGCCAGCACAATTGGGGGCCCCTGGGGTAATGAGCAGTTCTTC	CASTIGGPWGNEQFF
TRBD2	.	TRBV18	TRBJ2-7	TGTGCCAGCTCACCACCGGGGAGTCGGGGGGGAGAGCAGTACTTC	CASSPPGSRGGEQYF
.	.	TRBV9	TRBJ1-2	TGTGCCAGCAGCGTAGACTTAATTAGCGGCTACACCTTC	CASSVDLISGYTF
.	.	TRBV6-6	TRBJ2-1	TGTGCCAGCAGTTACCCGGCAGGTTATGAGCAGTTCTTC	CASSYPAGYEQFF
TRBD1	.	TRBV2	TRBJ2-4	TGTGCCAGCAGCAGACAGGGCCTCATAGCCAAAAACATTCAGTACTTC	CASSRQGLIAKNIQYF
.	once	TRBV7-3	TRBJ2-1	TGTGCCAGCAGCTTACTATCTAGCGCCAACAATGAGCAGTTCTTC	CASSLLSSANNEQFF
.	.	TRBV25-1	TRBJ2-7	TGTGCCAGCAGTGAATATAGCGAAGCCTACGAGCAGTACTTC	CASSEYSEAYEQYF
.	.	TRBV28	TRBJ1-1	TGTGCCAGCAGTTTAAGGGAGGGGATGGTTGGGAACACTGAAGCTTTCTTT	CASSLREGMVGNTEAFF
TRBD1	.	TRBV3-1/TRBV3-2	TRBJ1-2	TGTGCCAGCAGCCAAAGGGGGCTCTATGGCTACACCTTC	CASSQRGLYGYTF
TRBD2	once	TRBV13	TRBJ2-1	TGTGCCAGCGCTAGCGGGAGAAATGAGCAGTTCTTC	CASASGRNEQFF
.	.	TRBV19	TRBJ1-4	TGTGCCAGTCGGCCGGCGGGACGGAGTAATGAAAAACTGTTTTTT	CASRPAGRSNEKLFF
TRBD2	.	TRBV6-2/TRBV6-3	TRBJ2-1	TGTGCCAGCAGTTACGGCCGCGGGAGGGCTTCCTACAATGAGCAGTTCTTC	CASSYGRGRASYNEQFF
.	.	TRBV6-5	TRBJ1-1	TGTGCCAGCAGGAGGGACTTGTCGAACACTGAAGCTTTCTTT	CASRRDLSNTEAFF
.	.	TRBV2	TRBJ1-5	TGTGCCAGCAAGTGGAGGACCAATCAGCCCCAGCATTTT	CASKWRTNQPQHF
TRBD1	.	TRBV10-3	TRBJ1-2	TGTGCCATCAGAGGGGGACAGAACTATGGCTACACCTTC	CAIRGGQNYGYTF
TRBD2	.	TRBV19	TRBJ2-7	TGTGCCAGTAGTATAACTAGCGGGAGCTTCGAGCAGTACTTC	CASSITSGSFEQYF
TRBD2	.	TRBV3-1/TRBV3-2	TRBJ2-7	TGTGCCAGCAGCCAGGGGGGACTAGCGGGACTCGGGGAGCAGTACTTC	CASSQGGLAGLGEQYF
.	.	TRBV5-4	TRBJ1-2	TGTGCCAGCAGCTTGGACAGGTACCCGGGTGTCTTC	CASSLDRYPGVF
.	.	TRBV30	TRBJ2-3	TGTGCCTGGATGGAGGGGGCCGCAGATACGCAGTATTTT	CAWMEGAADTQYF